The T cell receptor beta chain described here comes from a study of cytomegalovirus exposure and HLA in healthy donors (dated by TCRdb to the late 2010s). In the study overall: In an earlier analysis of roughly 590 of the donors, around 300 Gb of sequence data and just under 120 million unique TCR beta sequences from roughly 180 million T cells were reported. Rather than using new phenotypic data, the later analysis identified candidate immune exposures from TCR beta sequences and from how often those sequences occurred across donors. The number of typed donors differed by locus: about 620-630 for A, B, C, DRB1 and DQB1; 500 to 550 for DQA1; approximately 600 for DPA1; and some 470 for DPB1. The study profiled the T cell repertoires of hundreds of subjects by immunosequencing and related them to cytomegalovirus serostatus. Approximately 300 gigabases of sequencing data and around 85 million unique TCR sequences made up an early release that covered 500 to 700 HLA-typed donors. In an earlier analysis of 587 of the donors, high-throughput TCR beta sequencing was used to judge whether each TCR beta V gene segment behaved as functional or pseudogenic. A handful of DR-DQ haplotypes were treated as single units for association and clustering because of strong linkage in the cohort. The study aimed to test whether signatures of past pathogen exposure could be identified by cataloging public T cell receptors. Every discovery cohort repertoire had been produced on one sequencing platform. Along with the roughly 670-subject first cohort, a separate validation cohort of over a hundred different subjects was used. A later analysis re-analyzed previously published TCR beta repertoires from approximately 670 donors and added high-resolution HLA genotyping to study TCR occurrence patterns. Across about 380 genotyped donors of the cohort, an average of about 200,000 unique TCR beta nucleotide sequences per donor were sequenced, and approximately 19% of those sequences were non-productive. Of the roughly 420 genotyped donors, more than 75% were placed in the genetic ancestry cluster associated with self-reported Caucasian donors. A later genetic analysis used genome-wide SNP genotypes for about three fifths of the roughly 700 donors, treating that subset as a discovery cohort. Donor age, sex, ethnicity and CMV serostatus were compiled alongside the repertoire data. High-throughput TCR immunosequencing, statistical association of individual TCRs with disease status, and machine learning were combined to predict cytomegalovirus infection status. HLA typing covered class I and class II loci at four-digit resolution.

Receptor libraries were prepared by the immunoSEQ multiplex PCR assay. A mixture of 60 forward primers for TCR Vbeta segments and 13 reverse primers for TCR Jbeta segments was used in the multiplex PCR. Amplification of the CDR3 region of rearranged TCR beta genes was performed with a multiplex PCR assay on genomic DNA. The amplified TCR beta libraries were sequenced on the Illumina HiSeq System as 87-base-pair reads. The authors' analysis ran thus. A later analysis counted about 80 million unique TCR beta chains across the 550 to 700 repertoires, and 10 million to 11 million of these chains were shared by at least two donors. A nearest-neighbor algorithm error-corrected the raw reads and collapsed the reads into unique sequences, merging closely related sequences to remove PCR and sequencing errors. V, D and J gene segments were assigned by aligning CDR3 sequences to IMGT reference sequences. Each retained sequence needed at least a six-nucleotide match to both a V gene segment and a J gene segment. Rearrangements were called productive when the CDR3 lacked stop codons and stayed in frame with V and J; all others were non-productive. CDR3 was defined according to IMGT convention as the region running from the second conserved V-encoded cysteine to the conserved J-encoded phenylalanine. In an earlier analysis of more than 550 of the donors, sequences lacking an unambiguous match to a single V gene segment were excluded. An earlier analysis of about 600 of the donors called V segments functional above 56.7% productive rearrangements and segregating when the between-donor standard deviation exceeded 5%. A statistical classification framework was developed to diagnose cytomegalovirus status using the catalog of TCR beta chain sequences. V and J gene assignment, in a later analysis, came from comparing TCR nucleotide sequences with IMGT/GENE-DB human TR gene sequences. A later analysis assigned CDR3 sequences and most-parsimonious VDJ recombination scenarios with the TCRdist pipeline. A later analysis defined each TCR beta chain by its CDR3 amino acid sequence plus V-gene family, and excluded reads lacking a unique V-gene family. In a later analysis, 450 to 600 highly shared, low-generation-probability nucleotide sequences were removed to address suspected cross-contamination and a sequencing artifact. A later analysis calculated a clonal expansion index for each public chain from normalized within-repertoire ranks of inferred template counts. Generation probabilities in a later analysis came from a VDJ recombination model fitted to out-of-frame rearrangements, and those results were checked against IGoR. A later analysis scored TCR-TCR, TCR-HLA and TCR-CMV co-occurrence with hypergeometric tests, applying a repertoire-size bias correction to TCR pairs. False discovery rates were estimated in a later analysis by permuting HLA or CMV assignments 20 times. In a later analysis, co-occurring TCRs were grouped using DBSCAN, with TCRdist sequence similarity added in when clustering inside HLA-allele-positive subsets. Repertoires with fewer than 30,000 or more than 120,000 public chains, plus five repertoires with anomalous nucleotide sharing, were excluded from co-occurrence clustering. Drawn from immuneACCESS, this table holds only the in-frame rearrangements with V and J called that TCRdb kept. Clones are partly lost; checked studies trace under half to an unresolved V gene and leave the rest unexplained. V, J and clone size are taken as reported in that table, and D and trimming were inferred from the DNA itself. For this sample there are about 96,000 clones; about four fifths appear just once. The ten largest clones represent roughly 14% of the sample.

What the study reported, not specific to this receptor: Because some donors lacked HLA typing at each locus, the association tests relied only on the typed subset. In vitro tests confirmed that a few of the cytomegalovirus-associated TCR beta chains recognize cytomegalovirus antigens. Broadly in line with IMGT annotations, most TCR beta V segments showed up in productive rearrangements about 87% or about 30% of the time in an earlier analysis of 450 to 600 of the donors. A further reported finding was that TCR beta sequences accurately predicted the HLA-A and HLA-B alleles for most subjects in the first cohort. A later analysis associated 16,951 TCR beta sequences with specific HLA alleles at a false discovery rate of 0.05. Correlated functional status among segregating V segments might reflect linkage disequilibrium, but an unknown experimental factor could not be ruled out. Strong co-occurrence of HLA alleles, especially DR and DQ, made assigning TCR associations to individual alleles difficult. Roughly uniform sequencing depth across donors was assumed in presence/absence analyses, although this assumption may not hold. In a later analysis, most CMV-associated TCR beta chains were found to appear HLA-restricted, with HLA associations seemingly driven largely by CMV exposure. In a later analysis, several top co-occurrence clusters were reported to appear linked to parvovirus B19, influenza, CMV and Epstein-Barr virus. Across donors, most TCR sequences were observed very rarely, whereas some public TCRs were present in many individuals. Because counts were too low, some 17 rarely observed V segments, including chromosome 9 orphons, were excluded from the earlier analysis of 587 of the donors. Cytomegalovirus status was reported to be diagnosed by the classifier with high specificity and sensitivity in both the original and validation cohorts. In a later analysis, TCR association rates were found to vary across HLA loci, with the most associated TCRs seen for DRB1 alleles and the fewest for HLA-C alleles. This cohort had only TCR beta chains sequenced, and the lack of alpha or paired-chain data limited which features could be detected. A cluster of highly shared sequence variants was judged likely to be a technical artifact of the sequencing pipeline. In the study, 164 TCR beta chains were listed as associated with cytomegalovirus. In a later analysis, HLA-associated TCR beta chains were found to be more clonally expanded and to have lower generation probabilities than equally common non-associated chains. It was suggested by the authors that the approach could potentially be generalized to other disease states and immunological phenotypes. According to a later genetic analysis, donors in an Asian-associated ancestry cluster had fewer N-insertions in productive TCRs than the approximately 700-donor mean. Because the 87-base-pair reads could not distinguish some IMGT-functional V segments, including TRBV6-2 and TRBV6-3, those segments were excluded. Immune exposure information for the cohort was limited to CMV serostatus. A later genetic analysis associated a missense DCLRE1C variant with V-gene and J-gene trimming of TCR beta chains, and an independent cohort replicated the association.

The germline V gene yields KGHSH for CDR1 and LQKENI for CDR2. The CDR3, cysteine through phenylalanine, is 15 amino acids long. Just CDR3 DNA is preserved here, 45 bases in frame from base 1. V lost 6 bases and J lost 3 bases; the stretch between them is 14 bases long. On this clone: The target of this receptor is not known. Per-base qualities were not stored, and no clone one base away is much larger.

The cohort comprised some 730 healthy bone marrow donors. At the time of sampling, every cohort member was nominally healthy, though immune exposures that went unrecorded were likely present. The donor tested CMV seropositive, placing the donor among the approximately 310 seropositive members of the cohort. A peripheral blood sample was collected from each donor, and TCR beta sequencing was performed on peripheral blood mononuclear cells. Genomic DNA was extracted from the blood cell samples with the Qiagen DNeasy Blood Extraction Kit. The clonotype comes from a woman aged 70-85 years in good health and CMV-seropositive. The source material was PBMCs. This chain joins TRBV18 to TRBJ1-4; the D gene is perhaps TRBD1, from 5 matching bases. In nucleotides, the sequence is TGTGCCAGCTCGCATGACAGACAGTCTAATGAAAAACTGTTTTTT. Translated, this gives CASSHDRQSNEKLFF.